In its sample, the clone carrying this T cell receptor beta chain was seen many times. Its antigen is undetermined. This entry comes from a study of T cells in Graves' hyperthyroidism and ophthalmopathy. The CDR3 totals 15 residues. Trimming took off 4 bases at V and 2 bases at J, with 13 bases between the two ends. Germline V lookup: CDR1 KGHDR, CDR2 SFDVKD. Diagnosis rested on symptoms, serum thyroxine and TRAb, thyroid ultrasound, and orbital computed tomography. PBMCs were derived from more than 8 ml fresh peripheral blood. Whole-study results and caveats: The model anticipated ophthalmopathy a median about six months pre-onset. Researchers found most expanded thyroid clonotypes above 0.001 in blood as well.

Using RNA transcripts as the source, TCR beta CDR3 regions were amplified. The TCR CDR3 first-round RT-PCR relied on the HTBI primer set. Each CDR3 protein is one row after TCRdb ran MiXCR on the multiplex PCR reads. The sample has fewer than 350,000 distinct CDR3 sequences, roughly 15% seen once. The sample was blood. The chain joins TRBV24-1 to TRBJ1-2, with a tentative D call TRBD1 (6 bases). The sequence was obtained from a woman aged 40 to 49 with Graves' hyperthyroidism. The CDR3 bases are TGTGCCACCAGTGACCCGAGGACAGCAAACTATGGCTACACCTTC. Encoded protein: CATSDPRTANYGYTF.